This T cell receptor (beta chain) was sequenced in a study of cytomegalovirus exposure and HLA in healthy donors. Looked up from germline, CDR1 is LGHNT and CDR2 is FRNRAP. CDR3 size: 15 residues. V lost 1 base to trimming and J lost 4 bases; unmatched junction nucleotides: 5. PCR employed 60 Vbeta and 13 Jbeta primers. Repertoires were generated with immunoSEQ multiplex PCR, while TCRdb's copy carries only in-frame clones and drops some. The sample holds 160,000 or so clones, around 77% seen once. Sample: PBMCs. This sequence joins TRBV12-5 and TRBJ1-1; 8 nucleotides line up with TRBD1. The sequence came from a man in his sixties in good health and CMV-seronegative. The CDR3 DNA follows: TGTGCTAGTGGTTTGGCGACAGGGGTGGGCACTGAAGCTTTCTTT. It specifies CASGLATGVGTEAFF.